The clone carrying this T cell receptor (beta chain) was seen a handful of times. As yet, its antigen is unknown. CDR3 size: 14 residues. The V and J ends lost 1 base and 4 bases respectively, with 10 bases between them. The germline V gene encodes CDR1 MNHNS and CDR2 SASEGT. The PCR ran on 60 Vbeta and 13 Jbeta primers. Generated by immunoSEQ multiplex PCR, the TCRdb table keeps only in-frame clones and is missing some. The sample holds about 120,000 clones, roughly 80% seen once. The data stem from a study of cytomegalovirus exposure and HLA in healthy donors. Study-level findings and limits: Using a false discovery rate of 0.05, a later analysis showed that 16,951 TCR beta sequences were associated with HLA alleles. While the bulk of TCR sequences proved rare, some public TCRs turned up in many donors.

The V call is TRBV6-1, the J call TRBJ1-2; perhaps TRBD1 as D (6 bases). Sequenced input: PBMCs. The receptor was derived from a man aged 55 to 69 in good health and CMV-seropositive. The CDR3 region is CASSEVGRGYGYTF. In DNA form, the CDR3 reads TGTGCCAGCAGTGAAGTCGGCAGGGGCTATGGCTACACCTTC.